This T cell receptor (beta chain) appears in the sequencing data of a study of T cell repertoires in cytomegalovirus infection. Findings and caveats of the study: Accumulated public TCR beta family frequency recognized individuals carrying CMV together with the relevant HLA.

About this clonotype: Its cognate antigen is unknown.

TCRdb called the reads again in MiXCR, with one record for every CDR3 protein. Here the sample spans roughly 180,000 distinct CDR3 sequences, 20% to 25% being singletons. The length of the CDR3 is 14 residues. CDR1 is MGHRA and CDR2 is YSYEKL in the germline V gene. The V and J ends lost 2 bases and 3 bases, in that order; junction bases with no gene match: 2. The clonotype originates from a human donor in good health (CMV status not recorded). Some clones in this sample may be carry-over from other donors' samples. The chain carries TRBV4-1 and TRBJ1-1; 8 bases map to TRBD1. The source was CD8+ T cells from cultured PBMCs, collected from culture after CMV antigen stimulation. The CDR3 loop reads CASSQQGADTEAFF. The DNA for the CDR3 is TGCGCCAGCAGCCAACAGGGGGCGGACACTGAAGCTTTCTTT.